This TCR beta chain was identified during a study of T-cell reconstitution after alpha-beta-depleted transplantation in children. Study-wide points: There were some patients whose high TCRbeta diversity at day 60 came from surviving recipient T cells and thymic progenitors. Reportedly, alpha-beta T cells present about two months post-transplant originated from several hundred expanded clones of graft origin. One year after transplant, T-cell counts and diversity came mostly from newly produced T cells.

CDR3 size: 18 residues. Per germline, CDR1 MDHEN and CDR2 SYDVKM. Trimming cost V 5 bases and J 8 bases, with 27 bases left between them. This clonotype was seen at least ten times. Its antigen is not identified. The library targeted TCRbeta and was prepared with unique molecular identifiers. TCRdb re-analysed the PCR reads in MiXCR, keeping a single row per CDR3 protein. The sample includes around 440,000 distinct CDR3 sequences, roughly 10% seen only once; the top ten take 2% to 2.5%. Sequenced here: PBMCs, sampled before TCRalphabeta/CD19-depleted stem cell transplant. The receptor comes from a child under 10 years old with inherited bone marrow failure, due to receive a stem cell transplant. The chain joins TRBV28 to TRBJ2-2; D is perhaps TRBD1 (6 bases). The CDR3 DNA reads TGTGCCAGCAGTACAAACAAAATGGGGGCAGGTTGGATGGGGGAGCTGTTTTTT. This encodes CASSTNKMGAGWMGELFF. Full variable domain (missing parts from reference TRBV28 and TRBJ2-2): DVKVTQSSRYLVKRTGEKVFLECVQDMDHENMFWYRQDPGLGLRLIYFSYDVKMKEKGDIPEGYSVSREKKERFSLILESASTNQTSMYLCASSTNKMGAGWMGELFFGEGSRLTVL.